This T cell receptor beta chain was captured by sequencing in a study of shared clonotypes between healthy human individuals. In the study overall: Donors consisted of a couple of women and a few men between 18 and 49.

In germline, CDR1 is SGHKS, CDR2 YYEKEE (reference sequence). This CDR3 is 14 amino acids long. V was trimmed by 1 base and J by 1 base, leaving 6 bases between them. Several immunoSEQ 96-well plates shared each subset's DNA, each plate a replicate. The quantity of DNA used in unsorted PBMC replicate PCRs was about 0.3 ug, corresponding to tens of thousands of T cell genomes. DNA from unsorted PBMC was sequenced on ten immunoSEQ deep assay plates. Some clones are missing from TCRdb's copy, which holds only in-frame ones; the method was immunoSEQ multiplex PCR. This sample has about half a million clones, with approximately 82% found just once.

The TCR was taken from a middle-aged woman in good health. Some clones in this sample may be carry-over from other donors' samples. The chain has TRBV5-5 and TRBJ2-4; D gene unclear. The sample taken for sequencing was PBMCs. The DNA for the CDR3 is TGTGCCAGCAGCTTGAGTGAGGCCAAAAACATTCAGTACTTC. Protein product: CASSLSEAKNIQYF.